This T cell receptor (beta chain) originates from a study of OX40 agonist ivuxolimab in advanced cancers. Points from the study as a whole: CD4+ and CD8+ T cells in blood underwent clonal expansion by week 6 at 0.1 to 3.0 mg/kg.

To note about this clone: Its matching antigen is unknown.

Looked up from germline, CDR1 is MNHEY and CDR2 is SVGAGI. The CDR3 extends over 13 amino acids. The V and J ends lost 6 bases and 4 bases respectively, with 10 bases between them. Libraries were prepared by immunoSEQ multiplex PCR; TCRdb keeps only in-frame clonotypes and omits some of them. The sample yields some 80,000 clones, around 86% seen once. The J gene is TRBJ1-5, the V gene TRBV6-5, with a weak D call TRBD1 (6 bases). This TCR was sampled from an adult with an advanced solid tumor such as melanoma, head and neck, liver or kidney cancer. The source material was CD4+ or CD8+ T cells sorted from blood, sampled in a trial of the OX40 agonist ivuxolimab. CDR3 residues: CASRRTENQPQHF. CDR3 nucleotide sequence: TGTGCCAGCAGAAGGACAGAGAATCAGCCCCAGCATTTT.